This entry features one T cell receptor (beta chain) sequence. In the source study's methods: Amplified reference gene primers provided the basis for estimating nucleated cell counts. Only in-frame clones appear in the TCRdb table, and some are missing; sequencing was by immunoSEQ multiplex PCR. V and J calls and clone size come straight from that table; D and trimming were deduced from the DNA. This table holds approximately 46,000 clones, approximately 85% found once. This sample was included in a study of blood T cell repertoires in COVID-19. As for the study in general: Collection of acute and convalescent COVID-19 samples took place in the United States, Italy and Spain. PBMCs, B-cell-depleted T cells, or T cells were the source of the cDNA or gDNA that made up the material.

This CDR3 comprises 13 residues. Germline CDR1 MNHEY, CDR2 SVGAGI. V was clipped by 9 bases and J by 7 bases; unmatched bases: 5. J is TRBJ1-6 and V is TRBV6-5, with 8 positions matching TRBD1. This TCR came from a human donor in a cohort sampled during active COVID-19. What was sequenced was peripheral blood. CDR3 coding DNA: TGTGCCAGTCGGACAGGGTACAATTCACCCCTCCACTTT. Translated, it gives CASRTGYNSPLHF.